These 2 T cell receptor beta chains originate from one sample sequenced in a study of T cells after yellow fever vaccination (dated 2019 in TCRdb). The treatment or condition label, as the study defines it: live attenuated yellow fever vaccine strain. The receptor library was made with 5' RACE. Sequenced using an Illumina HiSeq 2500. TCRdb reran the public reads through fastp at Q25 and MiXCR, keeping productive beta chains. Rows matching on CDR3 protein sequence are summarized as one entry with the most common DNA and genes. The sample has about 160,000 distinct CDR3 sequences on record, 6% to 7.5% of them singletons. The ten largest clonotypes hold roughly 2.5% of the sample. Sequenced here: CD4+ T cells sorted from PBMCs, sampled roughly 5 days after the first yellow fever vaccination. The receptors were sampled from a young man who received the YFV17D yellow fever vaccine.

This clonotype was counted only a few times. CDR3 loop: CASRFQSGQGPTGELFF. The CDR3 DNA reads TGTGCCAGCAGATTCCAGTCAGGACAGGGACCCACCGGGGAGCTGTTTTTT. The V gene is TRBV6-2 or TRBV6-3, the J gene TRBJ2-2, with 8 bases lining up with TRBD1. J lost 4 bases, V lost 6 bases, and 13 bases had no gene match. The germline gives CDR1 MNHEY, CDR2 SVGEGT. The CDR3 consists of 17 residues.

In its sample, this clonotype was seen many times. This chain links TRBV4-3 with TRBJ2-3, with 8 nucleotides matching TRBD1. Germline V gene lookup returns CDR1 LGHNA and CDR2 YSLEER. The CDR3 is made up of 14 amino acids. V lost 6 bases and J lost 4; bases outside the gene matches: 6. The CDR3 loop reads CASSGQGSPDTQYF. The CDR3 DNA follows: TGCGCCAGCAGTGGACAGGGATCACCAGATACGCAGTATTTT.